These 21 T cell receptor beta chains came from one sample sequenced in a study of blood T cell repertoires in COVID-19. Clones were read by immunoSEQ multiplex PCR, and TCRdb kept only the in-frame ones, dropping some. The sample includes approximately 280,000 clones, about 81% of them seen just once. What was sequenced was peripheral blood. The receptors come from a human donor with COVID-19, enrolled during active disease. The donor label of this sample is uncertain.

The chain uses TRBV27 and TRBJ2-5; TRBD2 might be the D (6 bases). Germline CDR1 and CDR2: MNHEY and SMNVEV (reference sequence). The CDR3 is 14 residues long. V lost 3 bases and J 6 bases, leaving 14 bases between the germline ends. CDR3 residues: CASSLEGSAKTQYF. DNA of the CDR3: TGTGCCAGCAGTTTGGAGGGGAGCGCTAAGACCCAGTACTTC.

This clone was picked up a small number of times. The V and J genes are TRBV4-1 and TRBJ2-1; 13 bases are shared with TRBD2. With 1 base clipped from V and 6 bases from J, the junction kept 9 bases outside the gene matches. This CDR3 has 18 residues. CDR1 and CDR2 from the germline V gene are MGHRA and YSYEKL. The CDR3 loop reads CASSQVTSGLAGLNEQFF. The CDR3 DNA sequence: TGCGCCAGCAGCCAAGTAACTTCGGGACTAGCGGGGCTCAATGAGCAGTTCTTC.

This rearrangement joins TRBV6-6 to TRBJ2-2; 10 bases map to TRBD2. CDR1 and CDR2 from the germline V gene are MNHNY and SVGAGI (reference sequence). The CDR3 is 16 amino acids. V trimming: 6 bases; J trimming: 8 bases; junction bases outside the gene matches: 12. CDR3 nucleotide sequence: TGTGCCAGCAGGGCCGGGACTAGCGCTACTTGGGGGGAGCTGTTTTTT. It codes for CASRAGTSATWGELFF.

The V and J genes are TRBV30 and TRBJ1-5, with TRBD1 matching over 9 bases. The germline V gene encodes CDR1 GTSNPN and CDR2 SVGIG (reference sequence). V lost 3 bases to trimming and J lost 5 bases; unmatched junction nucleotides: 8. There are 15 residues in the CDR3. The CDR3 region has the DNA TGTGCCTGGAGGGGACGGGACAGGGCGCATCAGCCCCAGCATTTT. It translates to CAWRGRDRAHQPQHF.

CDR3 protein: CASTYRGGQYF. DNA of the CDR3: TGTGCCAGTACCTATCGAGGAGGGCAGTATTTT. This chain connects TRBV19 to TRBJ2-3; perhaps TRBD2 as D (5 bases). Looked up from germline, CDR1 is LNHDA and CDR2 is SQIVND (reference sequence). This CDR3 comprises 11 residues. Trimming pared 7 bases from V and 11 bases from J, leaving 13 bases between.

The chain recombines TRBV11-1 with TRBJ1-3, with D uncertain. Looked up from germline, CDR1 is SGHAT and CDR2 is FQDESV (reference sequence). The CDR3 sequence is 15 residues long. Deletions cut 3 bases from V and 1 base from J, with 10 bases between. CDR3 bases: TGTGCCAGCAGCTTTGGACTCACGTCTGGAAACACCATATATTTT. This translates into CASSFGLTSGNTIYF.

The chain is built from TRBV9 and TRBJ2-1, with 11 bases that match TRBD2. The CDR3 has 16 amino acids. Germline V gives CDR1 SGDLS, CDR2 YYNGEE. V lost 4 bases and J lost 3; bases outside the gene matches: 6. The DNA of the CDR3 is TGTGCCAGCAGCCCCCGGACTAGCGGGCTCTACAATGAGCAGTTCTTC. It is translated as CASSPRTSGLYNEQFF.

The chain has TRBV28 and TRBJ2-7, with 8 bases identical to TRBD1. The CDR3 totals 14 residues. Germline assignment: CDR1 MDHEN and CDR2 SYDVKM. Trimming removed 2 bases from V and 5 bases from J; junction bases left unmatched: 5. CDR3 in amino acids: CASSLGDRFHEQYF. The DNA for the CDR3 is TGTGCCAGCAGTTTAGGGGACAGGTTCCACGAGCAGTACTTC.

This clone was found once. The chain couples TRBV5-1 to TRBJ1-1; 8 bases map to TRBD1. The CDR3 is made up of 15 amino acids. The J segment lost 6 bases and the V segment lost 3 bases, leaving 10 bases of the junction unmatched. Germline CDR1 reads SGHRS; CDR2 reads YFSETQ. The chain's CDR3 is CASSSSQGGGPEAFF. The CDR3 bases are TGCGCCAGCAGCTCCTCACAGGGGGGAGGGCCTGAAGCTTTCTTT.

The J gene is TRBJ1-1, the V gene TRBV24-1, with D possibly being TRBD1 (5 bases). Germline V gene lookup returns CDR1 KGHDR and CDR2 SFDVKD. The CDR3 has 14 residues. Trimming removed 8 bases from V and 4 bases from J, with 16 bases in between. The CDR3 loop is CATIQVMKCTEAFF. The DNA of the CDR3 is TGTGCCACCATACAGGTTATGAAGTGCACTGAAGCTTTCTTT.

The V and J genes are TRBV19 and TRBJ2-1; tentatively, D is TRBD2 (6 bases). Trimming pared 1 base from V and 1 base from J, leaving 14 bases between. The CDR3 contains 17 residues. Germline V gene data show CDR1 as LNHDA and CDR2 as SQIVND (reference sequence). CDR3 sequence reads: CASSIGPLADSYNEQFF. The CDR3 DNA reads TGTGCCAGTAGTATAGGACCTTTAGCGGATTCCTACAATGAGCAGTTCTTC.

In this sample, this clone turned up a few times. The rearrangement links TRBV5-5 to TRBJ1-2; 9 nucleotides agree with TRBD1. CDR3 length: 15 residues. V lost 4 bases, J lost 4 bases, and 8 bases stayed unmatched. Germline CDR1 reads SGHKS; CDR2 reads YYEKEE (reference sequence). In DNA form, the CDR3 reads TGTGCCAGCAGCAGGACAGGGGCCCCCCCCTATGGCTACACCTTC. Translated, it gives CASSRTGAPPYGYTF.

This chain links TRBV6-6 with TRBJ2-3; maybe TRBD2 (6 bases). The ends were cut back, 2 bases at V and 1 base at J, with 13 bases in the middle. The CDR3 runs 16 residues. CDR1 and CDR2 from the germline V gene are MNHNY and SVGAGI (reference sequence). CDR3 loop: CASSYGGSTGTDTQYF. The CDR3 nucleotides read TGTGCCAGCAGTTACGGGGGGAGCACGGGCACAGATACGCAGTATTTT.

The genes are TRBV15 and TRBJ1-2, with D tentatively TRBD1 (5 bases). There are 14 residues in the CDR3. Trimming took 0 bases from V and 13 from J, leaving 18 bases between them. Germline values: CDR1 LNHNV, CDR2 YYDKDF (reference sequence). CDR3 bases: TGTGCCACCAGCAGAGATGGGGCAGGGAACCTAGGCACCTTC. Translation gives CATSRDGAGNLGTF.

V and J are TRBV28 and TRBJ1-3; tentative D call: TRBD1 (6 bases). Germline CDR1 is MDHEN and CDR2 is SYDVKM. This CDR3 is 15 amino acids long. With 5 bases removed from V and 0 bases from J, the gap between germline ends came to 11 bases. CDR3 coding DNA: TGTGCCAGCAGTCCCCAGGGGTACTCTGGAAACACCATATATTTT. Translating gives CASSPQGYSGNTIYF.

V is TRBV5-5 and J is TRBJ1-2; TRBD1 might be the D (5 bases). Trimming removed 0 bases from V and 4 bases from J, with 7 bases in between. The CDR3 consists of 13 residues. Germline V gene sequence: CDR1 SGHKS, CDR2 YYEKEE (reference sequence). CDR3 in amino acids: CASSLAGGYGYTF. The CDR3 DNA reads as TGTGCCAGCAGCTTGGCGGGGGGCTATGGCTACACCTTC. The complete variable domain, with remaining parts taken from reference TRBV5-5 and TRBJ1-2, reads DAGVTQSPTHLIKTRGQQVTLRCSPISGHKSVSWYQQVLGQGPQFIFQYYEKEERGRGNFPDRFSARQFPNYSSELNVNALLLGDSALYLCASSLAGGYGYTFGSGTRLTVV.

The rearrangement links TRBV6-2 or TRBV6-3 to TRBJ1-5, with 9 bases that match TRBD1. V dropped 5 bases and J dropped 3; count of bases not matched to a gene: 8. The CDR3 extends over 16 amino acids. The germline V gene has CDR1 MNHEY and CDR2 SVGEGT. CDR3 protein: CASSKPGTGINQPQHF. DNA for the CDR3: TGTGCCAGCAGTAAGCCCGGGACAGGGATCAATCAGCCCCAGCATTTT.

The chain joins TRBV5-1 to TRBJ2-7; 8 bases fit TRBD1. The CDR3 sequence is 15 residues long. Looked up from germline, CDR1 is SGHRS and CDR2 is YFSETQ. Unmatched junction bases numbered 4, after V lost 0 bases and J lost 2 bases. The CDR3 region has the DNA TGCGCCAGCAGCTTGGAGGGACAGGTGGCCTACGAGCAGTACTTC. It encodes CASSLEGQVAYEQYF.

Comments on this clone: One end of the junction does not line up with germline, which may come from a read error. V and J are TRBV19 and TRBJ2-1; 14 bases map to TRBD2. The germline V gene encodes CDR1 LNHDA and CDR2 SQIVND (reference sequence). The CDR3 contains 15 residues. CDR3 in amino acids: CASGKGLAGVSAHIF. For the CDR3, the DNA is TGTGCCAGTGGTAAGGGACTAGCGGGAGTATCCGCCCACATCTTC.

The gene calls are TRBV25-1 and TRBJ1-1; D perhaps matches TRBD1 (5 bases). The germline V and J ends were trimmed by 5 bases and 0 bases, with 10 bases remaining between them. Germline V gives CDR1 MGHDK, CDR2 SYGVNS. This CDR3 has 14 amino acids. CDR3 sequence: CASSSRVMNTEAFF. CDR3 nucleotide sequence: TGTGCCAGCAGTTCCAGGGTTATGAACACTGAAGCTTTCTTT.

The V gene is TRBV9, the J gene TRBJ2-3; perhaps TRBD2 as D (6 bases). The germline V gene has CDR1 SGDLS and CDR2 YYNGEE. Between the trimmed V and J ends, which lost 0 bases and 2 bases, there was a span of 10 bases. The CDR3 runs to 15 residues. The CDR3 reads CASSVDASATDTQYF. Here the CDR3 DNA reads TGTGCCAGCAGCGTAGATGCTAGCGCCACAGATACGCAGTATTTT.